These 21 T cell receptor beta chains were sequenced from one sample in a study of shared clonotypes between healthy human individuals. Only in-frame clones appear in the TCRdb table, and some are missing; sequencing was by immunoSEQ multiplex PCR. Of around 2,000,000 clones listed, 90% to 95% are singletons. The sequencing input was naive CD4+ T cells sorted from blood. Subset given: CD45RA+ positively selected. The receptors originated from a man between 18 and 35 years old in good health.

A single count supports this clone. The V gene is TRBV7-8, the J gene TRBJ2-1, with 14 bases that match TRBD2. The CDR3 loop spans 18 amino acids. The junction had 6 bases not matched to a gene; V was cut back by 5 bases and J by 0 bases. Germline V CDR1 and CDR2: SGHVS, FQNEAQ. As DNA, the CDR3 is TGTGCCAGCAGCCCCGGGACTAGCGGGGGCAGCTCCTACAATGAGCAGTTCTTC. It codes for CASSPGTSGGSSYNEQFF.

This chain joins TRBV10-3 and TRBJ2-7; D is perhaps TRBD1 (6 bases). This CDR3 spans 13 amino acids. Trimming took off 11 bases at V and 1 base at J, with 15 bases between the two ends. Germline V CDR1 and CDR2: ENHRY, SYGVKD. The chain's CDR3 is CAARDNDSYEQYF. CDR3 coding DNA: TGTGCCGCCAGGGACAACGATTCCTACGAGCAGTACTTC.

The genes are TRBV19 and TRBJ1-2; 8 nucleotides agree with TRBD1. The germline V gene encodes CDR1 LNHDA and CDR2 SQIVND (reference sequence). CDR3 length: 15 amino acids. Trimming cost V 4 bases and J 2 bases; bases outside gene matches: 6. The CDR3 protein is CASSNGQGRNYGYTF. In DNA, the CDR3 is TGTGCCAGTAGTAATGGACAGGGACGGAACTATGGCTACACCTTC. The full variable domain, its missing parts supplied by reference TRBV19 and TRBJ1-2, is DGGITQSPKYLFRKEGQNVTLSCEQNLNHDAMYWYRQDPGQGLRLIYYSQIVNDFQKGDIAEGYSVSREKKESFPLTVTSAQKNPTAFYLCASSNGQGRNYGYTFGSGTRLTVV.

The chain uses TRBV19 and TRBJ2-1; 7 nucleotides agree with TRBD2. V shed 8 bases, J shed 5 bases, and the junction held 9 bases outside the gene matches. Germline V lookup: CDR1 LNHDA, CDR2 SQIVND (reference sequence). CDR3 length: 14 residues. The CDR3 spells CASSTGTKDNEQFF. The DNA for the CDR3 is TGTGCCAGTTCAACCGGGACTAAAGACAATGAGCAGTTCTTC.

This chain uses TRBV13 with TRBJ2-5; D unclear. V lost 1 base and J 4 bases, leaving 10 bases between the germline ends. The CDR3 is 14 residues long. Germline V CDR1 and CDR2: PRHDT, FYEKMQ (reference sequence). The CDR3 reads CASSLERRLETQYF. The CDR3 DNA is TGTGCCAGCAGCTTAGAACGGCGTTTAGAGACCCAGTACTTC.

The CDR3 is CASSQTGRASYEQYF. Here the CDR3 DNA reads TGTGCCAGCAGTCAGACGGGGCGGGCCTCCTACGAGCAGTACTTC. The gene calls are TRBV27 and TRBJ2-7; D tentatively reads TRBD1 or TRBD2 (5 bases each). Trimming removed 5 bases at V and 0 bases at J, with 14 bases between. CDR1 is MNHEY and CDR2 is SMNVEV in the germline V gene (reference sequence). This CDR3 is built from 15 residues.

The table lists this clone with a few counts. This chain connects TRBV4-2 to TRBJ1-5; D is unresolved. Per germline, CDR1 LGHNA and CDR2 YNFKEQ. Trimming took 4 bases from V and 2 from J, leaving 9 bases between them. The CDR3 spans 14 residues. The CDR3, as DNA: TGTGCCAGCAGCCCGGGAAGGGGCAATCAGCCCCAGCATTTT. Its protein is CASSPGRGNQPQHF.

The gene calls are TRBV7-6 and TRBJ2-3; D not resolved. This CDR3 contains 14 residues. V dropped 1 base and J dropped 4 bases, with 9 bases sitting between them. CDR1 is SGHVS, CDR2 FNYEAQ, per germline. CDR3 in DNA: TGTGCCAGCAGCTTAGAAGGATCCTCAGATACGCAGTATTTT. It yields the protein CASSLEGSSDTQYF.

The chain carries TRBV11-2 and TRBJ2-2; 8 bases are a match to TRBD2. V lost 2 bases, J lost 5 bases, and 7 bases stayed unmatched. The CDR3 runs 16 residues. Germline assignment: CDR1 SGHAT and CDR2 FQNNGV. Here the CDR3 reads CASSLRPKRETGELFF. The DNA of the CDR3 is TGTGCCAGCAGCTTACGGCCAAAGCGGGAGACCGGGGAGCTGTTTTTT.

The chain combines TRBV6-5 with TRBJ1-2; perhaps TRBD1 as D (6 bases). Germline CDR1 and CDR2: MNHEY and SVGAGI. V lost 6 bases and J lost 3, with 17 bases in between. There are 15 residues in the CDR3. The CDR3 protein is CASSRTGAGDYGYTF. As DNA, the CDR3 is TGTGCCAGCAGCCGAACGGGGGCGGGGGACTATGGCTACACCTTC.

V is TRBV4-3 and J is TRBJ1-1; D gene unclear. Trimming took 1 base from V and 6 from J, leaving 15 bases between them. Germline V gives CDR1 LGHNA, CDR2 YSLEER. This CDR3 region has 15 residues. DNA of the CDR3: TGCGCCAGCAGCCAAGGAGTGGTCGCAAGCGCTGAAGCTTTCTTT. Protein: CASSQGVVASAEAFF.

There are a few counts of this clone. This sequence joins TRBV19 and TRBJ2-7, with 7 nucleotides matching TRBD2. The V segment lost 5 bases and the J segment 0 bases; nucleotides outside the gene matches: 7. CDR1 is LNHDA, CDR2 SQIVND, per germline (reference sequence). The CDR3 contains 15 residues. For the CDR3, the DNA is TGTGCCAGTAGTTTCAGGGAGGGAGGCTCCTACGAGCAGTACTTC. Amino acids: CASSFREGGSYEQYF.

The chain has TRBV7-5 and TRBJ2-7; the D call TRBD2 from the table was never checked on the DNA. TRBV7-5 is listed as a pseudogene. The CDR3 is made up of 15 amino acids. CDR3 protein: CARSSWPGWFREQYF. CDR3 sequence (DNA): TGTGCCAGAAGCTCGTGGCCGGGATGGTTTCGGGAGCAGTACTTC.

This chain joins TRBV5-4 and TRBJ1-6; a possible D gene is TRBD1 (6 bases). The CDR3 contains 14 residues. Trimming pared 3 bases from V and 10 bases from J, leaving 14 bases between. Germline-derived CDR1 and CDR2 are SGHNT and YYREEE (reference sequence). Written as DNA, the CDR3 is TGTGCCAGCAGCTCCGGGACATCCTCCTCACCCCTCCACTTT. This codes for CASSSGTSSSPLHF.

The J gene is TRBJ2-1, the V gene TRBV7-8; 7 nucleotides line up with TRBD2. Looked up from germline, CDR1 is SGHVS and CDR2 is FQNEAQ. The CDR3 has 16 residues. V trimming: 2 bases; J trimming: 4 bases; junction bases outside the gene matches: 8. CDR3: CASSLYSGEGYNEQFF. DNA for the CDR3: TGTGCCAGCAGCTTATACAGCGGGGAGGGTTACAATGAGCAGTTCTTC.

The chain is built from TRBV5-1 and TRBJ2-1; TRBD2 matches 12 bases. CDR3 size: 15 residues. Germline V gene data show CDR1 as SGHRS and CDR2 as YFSETQ. The V gene end was trimmed by 7 bases and the J gene end by 8 bases; junction bases not matched to a gene: 10. The CDR3 DNA sequence: TGCGCCAGCTTGCTAGCGGGAGGGCCGAGGGATGAGCAGTTCTTC. Translated, it gives CASLLAGGPRDEQFF.

A word on this clone: A junction end diverges from the germline sequence, so it may reflect a read error. The chain joins TRBV9 to TRBJ2-1; 9 bases agree with TRBD2. The CDR3 totals 15 residues. Germline CDR1 is SGDLS and CDR2 is YYNGEE. The CDR3 DNA sequence: TGTGCCAGCAGCGTAGTTAGCGGGGGCTACAGTGAGCAGTTCTTC. Translation: CASSVVSGGYSEQFF. Filled out from reference TRBV9 and TRBJ2-1, the complete variable domain reads DSGVTQTPKHLITATGQRVTLRCSPRSGDLSVYWYQQSLDQGLQFLIQYYNGEERAKGNILERFSAQQFPDLHSELNLSSLELGDSALYFCASSVVSGGYSEQFFGPGTRLTVL.

The rearrangement uses TRBV4-1 and TRBJ2-7, with D perhaps matching TRBD2 (5 bases). This CDR3 is built from 17 residues. V was cut by 4 bases and J by 5 bases, with 24 bases left in between. Germline V lookup: CDR1 MGHRA, CDR2 YSYEKL. The chain's CDR3 is CASSPSNGRRRSDEQYF. The CDR3 nucleotides are TGCGCCAGCAGCCCCTCAAACGGACGGCGGAGGAGCGACGAGCAGTACTTC.

The genes are TRBV2 and TRBJ2-7; D gene ambiguous. The length of the CDR3 is 11 residues. V lost 8 bases and J lost 6, with 11 bases in between. The germline V gene encodes CDR1 SNHLY and CDR2 FYNNEI. Here the CDR3 reads CASFRYGEQYF. CDR3 coding DNA: TGTGCCAGCTTTAGATATGGCGAGCAGTACTTC.

This clone is a singleton in its sample. This rearrangement joins TRBV19 to TRBJ1-2, with a tentative D call TRBD1 (6 bases). The CDR3 has 13 residues. Between the trimmed V and J ends, which lost 2 bases and 7 bases, there was a span of 11 bases. Germline loops: CDR1 LNHDA, CDR2 SQIVND (reference sequence). In nucleotides, the CDR3 is TGTGCCAGTAGTATAATAACAGGGACTGGCTACACCTTC. Translated: CASSIITGTGYTF.

The genes are TRBV11-2 and TRBJ2-5; D gene unclear. The V end was cut by 1 base, the J end by 3 bases, with 12 bases between. Germline V gene sequence: CDR1 SGHAT, CDR2 FQNNGV. This CDR3 has 15 residues. The DNA of the CDR3 is TGTGCCAGCAGCTTAGTGGGCAGTGGGGAAGAGACCCAGTACTTC. This gives the protein CASSLVGSGEETQYF.